This T cell receptor (beta chain) was documented in a study of Ad26.COV2.S vaccination and SARS-CoV-2 variants. This CDR3 is 15 amino acids long. Germline V gene sequence: CDR1 SGHNT, CDR2 YYREEE (reference sequence). Trimming removed 3 bases from V and 2 bases from J; junction bases left unmatched: 5. This clone was seen just once. Sample treatment: roughly 18 received Ad26.COV2.S at low or high dose, single or two shots; about 5 received placebo; per-sample allocation not given. Sampling was performed 63 days after the first vaccine or placebo injection. TCRdb's table, derived via immunoSEQ multiplex PCR, lists solely in-frame clones and lacks some. This table has about 430,000 clones, about 93% appearing once.

The source is a person aged 18-60 years who received the Ad26.COV2.S COVID-19 vaccine or a placebo. The V and J genes are TRBV5-4 and TRBJ1-2, with 9 bases aligning to TRBD1. The sample in question was peripheral blood, obtained in a trial of Ad26.COV2.S vaccine versus placebo. CDR3 sequence reads: CASSWGGQGNYGYTF. In DNA form, the CDR3 reads TGTGCCAGCAGCTGGGGGGGACAGGGAAACTATGGCTACACCTTC.